Reported below is one T cell receptor beta chain. As yet, its antigen is unknown. The sample comes from a study of lymphopenia after photon versus proton radiotherapy. General study results and limits: A bigger post-nadir fall in TCR diversity correlated inversely with survival time in deceased patients. Photon-treated patients lost naive T cells and TCR diversity; proton-treated stayed stable. After lymphocyte nadir, photon-treated repertoires showed oligoclonal expansion, especially CD8+ Temra. Authors raise, but do not show, better survival with proton therapy.

Clones were sequenced by immunoSEQ multiplex PCR, and TCRdb holds only the in-frame ones, with some missing. The table lists about 16,000 clones, around nine tenths of them singletons. The sample consisted of peripheral blood, taken from a patient treated with proton-based radiotherapy. The TCR comes from a woman aged 55-69 years with cholangiocarcinoma. Some clones in this sample may be carry-over from other donors' samples.

CDR3 nucleotides: TGTGCCAGTAGTATGCAGCGGGATACAACTTACGAGCAGTACTTC. Protein sequence: CASSMQRDTTYEQYF. This sequence joins TRBV19 and TRBJ2-7; 7 bases fit TRBD2. This CDR3 is built from 15 residues. Germline loops: CDR1 LNHDA, CDR2 SQIVND (reference sequence). V lost 3 bases and J lost 4; bases outside the gene matches: 9.